This section outlines one T cell receptor (beta chain) sequence together with its context. Some clones are missing from TCRdb's copy, which holds only in-frame ones; the method was immunoSEQ multiplex PCR. The table lists under 250,000 clones, roughly 81% of them singletons. Trimming took off 0 bases at V and 2 bases at J, with 8 bases between the two ends. Looked up from germline, CDR1 is SGDLS and CDR2 is YYNGEE. CDR3 length equals 15 residues. This record comes from a study of blood T cell repertoires in COVID-19. Study overall: COVID-19 samples collected from the United States, Italy and Spain covered acute and convalescent phases.

What was sequenced was peripheral blood. The TCR comes from a man aged 50-59 years with acute or convalescent COVID-19. This chain connects TRBV9 to TRBJ2-2, with D unresolved. The CDR3 nucleotides read TGTGCCAGCAGCGTAGATTCCGGTAACACCGGGGAGCTGTTTTTT. It yields the protein CASSVDSGNTGELFF.